This T cell receptor beta chain was retrieved from a study of T cells in Graves' hyperthyroidism and ophthalmopathy. This clonotype was observed at least ten times. The investigators amplified TCR beta CDR3 regions from RNA transcripts. Initially, a first-round RT-PCR of the TCR CDR3 employed the HTBI primer set. Each CDR3 protein is one row after TCRdb ran MiXCR on the multiplex PCR reads. The sample has about 640,000 distinct CDR3 sequences; around 21% are singletons. This TCR was sampled from a man aged 25 to 40 with Graves' ophthalmopathy. The sample comprised blood.

CDR3 bases: TGCAGTGCCTCGGGACCGTCCTACGAGCAGTACTTC. Translated, it gives CSASGPSYEQYF. The V call is TRBV20-1, the J call TRBJ2-7; the D gene could be TRBD1 or TRBD2 (5 bases each). The germline V gene encodes CDR1 DFQATT and CDR2 SNEGSKA (reference sequence). The CDR3 loop spans 12 amino acids. The V end was cut by 6 bases, the J end by 1 base, with 10 bases between.